The clone carrying this T cell receptor beta chain was seen a few times. This record belongs to a study of blood T cell repertoires in COVID-19. Looking at the study overall: Nucleic acid was either cDNA or gDNA, and it came from T cells, B-cell-depleted T cells, or PBMCs.

CDR3 length: 15 amino acids. Germline V CDR1 and CDR2: SGHTA, FQGNSA. V shed 7 bases and J 3 bases; nucleotides not matched to a gene: 9. Source study methods: From reference gene primer amplification, estimates of nucleated cell counts were derived. Sequencing was performed with immunoSEQ multiplex PCR; in TCRdb, only in-frame clones are kept and a portion is missing. D and trimming come from the DNA, and the V and J calls and clone size come from that table. The sample consists of fewer than 300,000 clones, roughly 90% of them appearing once. During active infection, Seattle patients enrolled and were then monitored through disease.

This clonotype originated in a woman in her twenties or thirties with COVID-19, enrolled during active disease. The V call is TRBV7-2, the J call TRBJ2-1, with 7 bases that match TRBD2. Material for sequencing was peripheral blood. CDR3 amino acids: CASIPSRGVYNEQFF. The CDR3 region has the DNA TGTGCCAGCATCCCAAGTCGGGGGGTCTACAATGAGCAGTTCTTC. Complete variable domain (other parts from reference TRBV7-2 and TRBJ2-1): GAGVSQSPSNKVTEKGKDVELRCDPISGHTALYWYRQSLGQGLEFLIYFQGNSAPDKSGLPSDRFSAERTGGSVSTLTIQRTQQEDSAVYLCASIPSRGVYNEQFFGPGTRLTVL.